This TCR beta chain is from a study of shared clonotypes between healthy human individuals. Study overall: CD4 naive and CD4 memory each took three plates per donor, while CD8 naive took two and CD8 memory one.

How the authors handled the data: ImmunoSEQ output held junction-only sequences without quality scores, so filtering differed. Here immunoSEQ multiplex PCR was the method, and the copy in TCRdb shows in-frame clones only, minus some. That table supplies the V and J calls and clone size; D and trimming were determined from the DNA. The sample lists roughly 2,300,000 clones, about nine tenths seen once, with 0.37% in the top ten. CDR1 and CDR2 (germline): SNHLY, FYNNEI. The junction had 5 bases not matched to a gene; V was cut back by 5 bases and J by 8 bases. This CDR3 comprises 13 residues. General observations from the study: Across four donors, naive CD4 shared 5% to 5.5%, naive CD8 under 4%, memory CD4 less than 2.5%, memory CD8 about 0.4%.

Notes on this clone: The antigen remains undetermined.

The gene calls are TRBV2 and TRBJ1-2; TRBD1 matches 10 bases. Source material: naive CD4+ T cells from PBMCs. Subset denoted: CD45RA+ positively selected. This clonotype was sampled from a young man in good health. Some clones in this sample may be carry-over from other donors' samples. CDR3 nucleotide sequence: TGTGCCAGCAGTTCGGGACAGGGGTTGGGCTACACCTTC. This encodes CASSSGQGLGYTF. Complete variable domain (other parts from reference TRBV2 and TRBJ1-2): EPEVTQTPSHQVTQMGQEVILRCVPISNHLYFYWYRQILGQKVEFLVSFYNNEISEKSEIFDDQFSVERPDGSNFTLKIRSTKLEDSAMYFCASSSGQGLGYTFGSGTRLTVV.